The T cell receptor (beta chain) described here comes from a study of T-cell reconstitution after alpha-beta-depleted transplantation in children. CDR1 and CDR2 (germline): MNHEY, SVGAGI. With 2 bases clipped from V and 2 bases from J, the junction kept 8 bases outside the gene matches. CDR3 length: 16 amino acids. This clonotype was recorded at least ten times. A TCRbeta library incorporating unique molecular identifiers was prepared. TCRdb redid the calling of the PCR reads with MiXCR, one entry per CDR3 protein. The table records 100,000 to 120,000 distinct CDR3 sequences, 10% of them present only once.

The source is a human donor who donated a stem cell graft to a child with acute lymphoblastic leukemia. Sequencing used PBMCs from the stem cell graft donor, obtained from the stem cell graft. This chain uses TRBV6-5 with TRBJ1-1; 7 bases fit TRBD1. The DNA for the CDR3 is TGTGCCAGCAGTTACAACGCCGGGACAGCAAACACTGAAGCTTTCTTT. It is translated as CASSYNAGTANTEAFF.